In this sample, the clone carrying this T cell receptor (beta chain) turned up a few times. The antigen is undetermined. Germline values: CDR1 SGDLS, CDR2 YYNGEE. The CDR3 spans 14 residues. V shed 4 bases and J shed 7 bases, with 12 bases lying between them. These data are taken from a study of shared clonotypes between healthy human individuals. Overall study findings and caveats: Sampling covered nothing but blood. Tissue TCR repertoires likely differ from those found in blood. Rarefaction demonstrated incomplete sorted-subset sequencing despite large depth.

Authors' data handling: Filtering differed because ImmunoSEQ produced junction-only sequences that carried no quality scores. Libraries were prepared by immunoSEQ multiplex PCR; TCRdb keeps only in-frame clonotypes and omits some of them. V and J calls and clone size follow that table, whereas D and trimming were derived from the DNA. The profile shows millions of clones, more than 80% of them singletons. The sequenced material came from naive CD4+ T cells sorted from blood. Subset defined: CD45RA+ positively selected. The clonotype originates from a man younger than 30 in good health. The chain couples TRBV9 to TRBJ1-6; no clear D. The CDR3 DNA reads as TGTGCCAGCAGCCCGCGGGCCGCCAATTCACCCCTCCACTTT. It codes for CASSPRAANSPLHF.